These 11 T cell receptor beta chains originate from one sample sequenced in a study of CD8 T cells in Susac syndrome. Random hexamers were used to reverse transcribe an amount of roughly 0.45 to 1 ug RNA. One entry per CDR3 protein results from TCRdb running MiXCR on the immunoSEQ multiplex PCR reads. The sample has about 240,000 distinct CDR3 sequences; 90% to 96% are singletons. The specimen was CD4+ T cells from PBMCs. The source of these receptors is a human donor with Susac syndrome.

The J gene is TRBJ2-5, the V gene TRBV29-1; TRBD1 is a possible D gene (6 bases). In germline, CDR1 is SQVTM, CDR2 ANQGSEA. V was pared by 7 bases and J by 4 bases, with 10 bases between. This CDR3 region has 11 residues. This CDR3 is CSAGGGETQYF. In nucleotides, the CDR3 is TGCAGCGCTGGGGGCGGAGAGACCCAGTACTTC.

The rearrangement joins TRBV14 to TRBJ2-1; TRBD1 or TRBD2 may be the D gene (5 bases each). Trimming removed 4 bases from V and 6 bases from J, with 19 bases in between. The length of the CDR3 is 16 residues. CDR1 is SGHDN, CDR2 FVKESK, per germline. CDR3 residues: CASSRGSLLRGNEQFF. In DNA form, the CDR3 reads TGTGCCAGCAGCCGGGGGTCACTCCTAAGGGGCAATGAGCAGTTCTTC.

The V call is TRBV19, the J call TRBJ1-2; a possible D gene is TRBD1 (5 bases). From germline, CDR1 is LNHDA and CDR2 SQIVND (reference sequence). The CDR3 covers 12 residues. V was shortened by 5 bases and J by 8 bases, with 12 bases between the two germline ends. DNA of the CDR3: TGTGCCAGTAGTGATCGGGGGACGGGCTACACCTTC. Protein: CASSDRGTGYTF.

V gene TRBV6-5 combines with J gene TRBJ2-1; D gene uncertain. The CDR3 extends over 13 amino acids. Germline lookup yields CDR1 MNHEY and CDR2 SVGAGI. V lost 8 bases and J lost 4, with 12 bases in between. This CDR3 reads CASQRSRYNEQFF. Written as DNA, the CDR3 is TGTGCCAGCCAGAGATCTCGTTACAATGAGCAGTTCTTC.

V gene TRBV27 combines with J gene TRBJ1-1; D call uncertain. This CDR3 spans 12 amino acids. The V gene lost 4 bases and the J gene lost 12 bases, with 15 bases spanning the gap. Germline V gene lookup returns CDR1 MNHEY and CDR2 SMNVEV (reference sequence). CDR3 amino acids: CASSSLWLIPFF. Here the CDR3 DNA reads TGTGCCAGCAGTTCCTTGTGGCTGATTCCTTTCTTT.

CDR3 amino acids: CATTDKGKRANVLTF. CDR3 nucleotide sequence: TGTGCCACCACGGACAAGGGGAAAAGGGCCAACGTCCTGACTTTC. The rearrangement uses TRBV15 and TRBJ2-6; possible D gene TRBD1, 5 bases. CDR1 is LNHNV, CDR2 YYDKDF, per germline (reference sequence). This CDR3 region has 15 residues. V was shortened by 7 bases and J by 5 bases, with 15 bases between the two germline ends.

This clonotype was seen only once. CDR3 loop: CATSDPGTGSYEQYF. The DNA for the CDR3 is TGTGCCACCAGTGACCCTGGGACGGGCTCCTACGAGCAGTACTTC. The J gene is TRBJ2-7, the V gene TRBV24-1; D may correspond to TRBD1 or TRBD2 (5 bases each). Germline CDR1 is KGHDR and CDR2 is SFDVKD. This CDR3 contains 15 residues. V lost 4 bases to trimming and J lost 0 bases, with 12 bases between them.

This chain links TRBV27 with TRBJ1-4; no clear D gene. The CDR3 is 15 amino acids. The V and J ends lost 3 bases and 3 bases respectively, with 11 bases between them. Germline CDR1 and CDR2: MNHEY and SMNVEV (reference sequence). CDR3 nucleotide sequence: TGTGCCAGCAGTTTTACCCGGGCCGCTAATGAAAAACTGTTTTTT. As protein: CASSFTRAANEKLFF.

The CDR3: CASSLRQHTEAFF. The DNA for the CDR3 is TGTGCCAGCAGCTTACGACAGCACACTGAAGCTTTCTTT. The rearrangement joins TRBV7-2 to TRBJ1-1; tentative D call: TRBD1 (5 bases). Germline CDR1 and CDR2: SGHTA and FQGNSA. The CDR3 is 13 amino acids. V was cut by 2 bases and J by 3 bases, with 7 bases left in between.

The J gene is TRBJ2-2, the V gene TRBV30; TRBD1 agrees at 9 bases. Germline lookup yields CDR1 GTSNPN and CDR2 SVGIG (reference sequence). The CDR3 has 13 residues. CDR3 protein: CALVGQGTGELFF. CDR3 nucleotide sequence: TGTGCGCTGGTCGGACAGGGGACCGGGGAGCTGTTTTTT.

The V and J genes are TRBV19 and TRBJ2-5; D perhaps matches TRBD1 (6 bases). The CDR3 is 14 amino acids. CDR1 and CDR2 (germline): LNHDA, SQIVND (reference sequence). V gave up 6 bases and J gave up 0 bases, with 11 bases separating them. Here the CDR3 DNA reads TGTGCCAGTAGGGCCAGGGGCTACCAAGAGACCCAGTACTTC. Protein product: CASRARGYQETQYF.